This entry describes one T cell receptor beta chain. The antigen is undetermined. The data originate from a study of shared clonotypes between healthy human individuals. Study conclusions and caveats: Large depth notwithstanding, sorted-subset sequencing proved incomplete by rarefaction.

Germline values: CDR1 LNHDA, CDR2 SQIVND (reference sequence). V was trimmed by 11 bases and J by 6 bases, leaving 13 bases between them. The CDR3 runs 12 residues. The naive CD8 subset, CD45RO-negative cells positively selected for CCR7, excluded terminally differentiated effector memory CD45RA+ cells. The study ran the assay at deep level. TCRdb keeps only in-frame clones here, not all; method: immunoSEQ multiplex PCR. The sample holds roughly 570,000 clones; 95% to 98% are singletons and the top ten take 0.3%. The TCR originated in a man aged 25-45 years in good health. The gene calls are TRBV19 and TRBJ2-2, with a weak D call TRBD2 (6 bases). Material: naive CD8+ T cells sorted from blood. CDR3 loop: CASSPGAGELFF. DNA for the CDR3: TGTGCCTCATCCCCGGGAGCCGGGGAGCTGTTTTTT.